A single T cell receptor beta chain is shown here with its context. Its antigen is not identified. V was cut by 6 bases and J by 1 base, with 4 bases left in between. Germline CDR1 reads KGHSH; CDR2 reads LQKENI. The length of the CDR3 is 13 residues. This was the immunoSEQ v4 assay. The assay was immunoSEQ multiplex PCR, and TCRdb's table has in-frame clones only and misses some. The sample lists about 3,100 clones, 60% to 80% occurring once. The entry originates in a study of T cells in placental villitis. Broader study findings: Bulk tissue sequencing could not separate helper, regulatory or cytotoxic T cells, nor maternal from fetal cells. CMV-specific clones were more frequent in CMV cases than villitis of unknown etiology.

Sequenced material: placental tissue containing maternal and fetal cells. This sequence joins TRBV18 and TRBJ2-6; the D is unclear. The receptor was isolated from a human patient with infectious villitis; the placental T cells may come from both mother and fetus. The CDR3 is CASSESGANVLTF. The CDR3 nucleotides are TGTGCCAGCTCGGAATCTGGGGCCAACGTCCTGACTTTC.